This T cell receptor beta chain was identified in a study of blood T cell repertoires in COVID-19 (dated by TCRdb to about 2020). Some background on the complete study: Samples covering the acute and convalescent phases of COVID-19 were provided by collaborators in the United States, Italy and Spain. The repertoires were made available in a free public database intended to serve as a resource for research on the immune response to SARS-CoV-2. The prospective study material was composed of cDNA or gDNA derived from T cells, B-cell-depleted T cells, or PBMCs. Deeply sampled blood TCRbeta repertoires from subjects exposed to, actively infected with, or recovered from COVID-19 were included in the dataset. Samples were obtained from the ongoing ImmuneRACE study (first 160 participants) and from 1,254 subjects provided by 6 global collaborators. Sample metadata almost always included a de-identified subject ID, COVID-19 status, age in years and sex. Where available, HLA class I and class II types were taken from metadata supplied by the sample provider and were not determined by assay-based typing. Broad study findings and their caveats: The amount of clinical and demographic metadata varied by source and participant and was provided uncurated.

Concerning this clone itself: What antigen it recognizes has not been identified. No much larger clone is present one base from it, and per-base qualities are unavailable.

The germline V gene encodes CDR1 MDHEN and CDR2 SYDVKM. The CDR3, cysteine through phenylalanine, is 15 amino acids long. The CDR3 DNA has 45 bases and is translated from base 1. V and J are truncated by 3 bases and 2 bases respectively, leaving an intervening sequence of 8 bases. In the prospective study, participants were roughly 18 to 95 years old, resided in about two dozen geographic areas of the United States, and were enrolled through a virtual design. Cohort assignment in the prospective study relied on participant-reported clinical history from a screening survey and a study questionnaire. Recovered participants in ImmuneRACE Cohort 3 were defined by two consecutive negative NP/OP PCR tests, clearance by a healthcare professional, or resolution of symptoms. In the prospective study, mobile phlebotomists collected whole blood, serum and a nasopharyngeal or oropharyngeal swab from each participant. Participants in the prospective study had the option to provide additional blood draws and questionnaires over an approximately 2-month period. Blood samples from the prospective study were shipped frozen or at room temperature prior to DNA extraction.

TCRbeta CDR3 regions were amplified from genomic DNA by means of the immunoSEQ Assay, a bias-controlled multiplex PCR. The authors' pipeline ran thus. Nucleated cell counts per sample were estimated from amplification of reference gene primers within the assay. To quantify the absolute abundance of each unique TCRbeta CDR3 rearrangement, sequence reads were collapsed and filtered. For each sample, productive Simpson clonality was calculated as the square root of Simpson's diversity index across productive rearrangements. TCRdb stores this immuneACCESS table with in-frame sequences only. Part of the clones is absent; in the studies checked, under half of the shortfall reflects unresolved V genes, and no reason is known for the rest. The V and J calls and the clone size are those of that table, but D and trimming were determined from the DNA. The sample contains approximately 300,000 clones, about nine tenths of them found a single time. 8.5% to 12% of the sample belongs to the ten largest clones.

Material: PBMCs or T cells enriched from blood (not recorded which). The rearrangement joined TRBV28 to TRBJ1-6; the D region possibly corresponds to TRBD1 (6 bases align). The clonotype comes from a young woman who had recovered from COVID-19. The CDR3 has the sequence CASSLNRAYNSPLHF. At the DNA level, the sequence is TGTGCCAGCAGTTTGAACAGGGCCTATAATTCACCCCTCCACTTT.